This T cell receptor (beta chain) was identified during a study of cytomegalovirus exposure and HLA in healthy donors. CDR1 SGHRS and CDR2 YFSETQ come from the germline V gene. This CDR3 spans 15 amino acids. PCR used 60 Vbeta primers and 13 Jbeta primers. The data were produced by immunoSEQ multiplex PCR, yet TCRdb's version contains in-frame clones alone and is incomplete. The table has about 120,000 clones, 75% to 85% seen once. This clone has a single count. The receptor was derived from a man aged 40-55 years in good health and CMV-seronegative. Sequencing was done on a sample of PBMCs. The chain carries TRBV5-1 and TRBJ2-5; no reliable D call. The DNA matches TRBJ2-7 better at its end, which makes the J call doubtful. CDR3 sequence reads: CASSLEPTLTYEQYF. CDR3 in DNA: TGCGCCAGCAGCTTGGAACCGACTTTAACCTACGAGCAGTACTTC.